Listed below are T cell receptor beta chains from one sample, sequenced in a study of T cells in tuberculosis. Using immunoSEQ multiplex PCR, the repertoire was profiled, and TCRdb retains in-frame clones only, with some absent. The table includes about 58,000 clones, 88% detected once. The sequenced sample consisted of CD1b-GMM tetramer-negative cells sorted from PBMCs. All receptors derive from an adult woman with latent tuberculosis. Each CDR3 is given without its conserved first and last residue. Size is stated for part of the rows, as once, few or many counts, or as a class when the clone is expanded.

abundance: NA; v_gene: TRBV19; CDR3aa: ASSIDRAEEEGYT
abundance: NA; v_gene: TRBV7-7; CDR3aa: ASSLQGFATNEKLF
abundance: few; v_gene: TRBV4-1; CDR3aa: ASSQERGNYEQY
abundance: NA; v_gene: TRBV10-3; CDR3aa: AISSTSRGTGELF
abundance: NA; v_gene: TRBV7-9; CDR3aa: ASSLALRTVGYT
abundance: NA; v_gene: TRBV7-6; CDR3aa: ASSLDGRRESGELF
abundance: NA; v_gene: TRBV9; CDR3aa: ASSGGQGVAYNEQF
abundance: NA; v_gene: TRBV21-1; CDR3aa: ASSNLGQGAAKNIQY
abundance: few; v_gene: TRBV7-9; CDR3aa: ASSRVPGAGDTIY
abundance: NA; v_gene: TRBV5-8; CDR3aa: ASSLGGGQPQH
abundance: NA; v_gene: TRBV7-3; CDR3aa: ASSFNSGANVLT
abundance: NA; v_gene: TRBV7-2; CDR3aa: ASSFGSRQGYEQY
abundance: NA; v_gene: TRBV10-1; CDR3aa: ASSESGPREASGDGYT
abundance: NA; v_gene: TRBV5-1; CDR3aa: ASSTQLAGGHTGELF
abundance: NA; v_gene: TRBV5-1; CDR3aa: ASSFLTVSRGTEAF
abundance: NA; v_gene: TRBV5-6; CDR3aa: ASSKRGSEKLF
abundance: NA; v_gene: TRBV19; CDR3aa: ATSDRGSRNQPQH
abundance: NA; v_gene: TRBV10-3; CDR3aa: AIREGQKNTEAF
abundance: NA; v_gene: TRBV19; CDR3aa: ASSLYLGVQETQY
abundance: NA; v_gene: TRBV7-9; CDR3aa: ASSPPRSGYT
abundance: NA; v_gene: TRBV19; CDR3aa: ASSQGRNTEAF
abundance: few; v_gene: TRBV30; CDR3aa: AWSVRSRGNYGYT
abundance: NA; v_gene: TRBV2; CDR3aa: ASESTGASGNTIY
abundance: NA; v_gene: TRBV2; CDR3aa: AGGTEETQY
abundance: NA; v_gene: TRBV20-1; CDR3aa: SARQYTEAF
abundance: NA; v_gene: TRBV5-1; CDR3aa: ASSEQKETQY
abundance: NA; v_gene: TRBV7-2; CDR3aa: ASSSEASTETQY
abundance: NA; v_gene: TRBV11-3; CDR3aa: ASSLDQGNGGYT